The 14 T cell receptor beta chains presented below share a single source sample, sequenced in a study of T cell responses to AZD1222 COVID-19 vaccine. Sequencing used immunoSEQ multiplex PCR; TCRdb keeps in-frame clones, though not all of them. The repertoire holds roughly 170,000 clones, with around nine tenths as singletons. Sequences were derived from peripheral blood, sampled on day 0 of AZD1222 vaccination. All receptors come from an adult in good health.

The genes are TRBV9 and TRBJ2-5, with no clear D. Germline lookup yields CDR1 SGDLS and CDR2 YYNGEE. Trimming left V 3 bases short and J 2 bases short, with 5 bases between. The CDR3 spans 12 residues. CDR3 nucleotides: TGTGCCAGCAGCGGGTCACAAGAGACCCAGTACTTC. It specifies CASSGSQETQYF.

V is TRBV3-1 (or the pseudogene TRBV3-2) and J is TRBJ1-2; 7 bases map to TRBD1. The CDR3 totals 12 residues. Looked up from germline, CDR1 is LGHDT and CDR2 is YNNKEL (reference sequence). V lost 6 bases and J lost 5; bases outside the gene matches: 3. The CDR3 DNA reads as TGTGCCAGCAGTCTCAGGGGGTATGGCTACACCTTC. Translating it yields CASSLRGYGYTF.

The V gene is TRBV7-8, the J gene TRBJ2-5; 8 nucleotides match TRBD1. The CDR3 extends over 14 amino acids. Germline assignment: CDR1 SGHVS and CDR2 FQNEAQ. J gave up 4 bases and V 8 bases, and 9 bases lay outside the gene matches. The CDR3 DNA is TGTGCCAGCGGACGGACAGGGTACCGAGAGACCCAGTACTTC. The encoded protein is CASGRTGYRETQYF. The full variable domain, with the rest looked up from reference TRBV7-8 and TRBJ2-5, is GAGVSQSPRYKVAKRGQDVALRCDPISGHVSLFWYQQALGQGPEFLTYFQNEAQLDKSGLPSDRFFAERPEGSVSTLKIQRTQQEDSAVYLCASGRTGYRETQYFGPGTRLLVL.

This clone was seen just once. The chain carries TRBV18 and TRBJ2-6, with 9 bases matching TRBD1. This CDR3 has 15 residues. CDR1 is KGHSH, CDR2 LQKENI, per germline. Trimming cost V 4 bases and J 6 bases; bases outside gene matches: 4. The CDR3 here is CASSLGTGTANVLTF. CDR3 DNA sequence: TGTGCCAGCTCACTAGGGACAGGGACGGCCAACGTCCTGACTTTC.

The genes are TRBV15 and TRBJ1-6, with D uncertain. Between the trimmed V and J ends, which lost 9 bases and 11 bases, there was a span of 17 bases. CDR3 length: 13 amino acids. The germline V gene has CDR1 LNHNV and CDR2 YYDKDF (reference sequence). The CDR3 loop is CATQTTPAAPLHF. DNA of the CDR3: TGTGCCACTCAAACAACGCCGGCCGCACCCCTCCACTTT.

In DNA, the CDR3 is TGTGCCAGCAGCGTTAGCGGGGGATACACAGATACGCAGTATTTT. Its translation: CASSVSGGYTDTQYF. The chain joins TRBV7-9 to TRBJ2-3, with TRBD2 matching 9 bases. The CDR3 spans 15 residues. Trimming cost V 5 bases and J 2 bases; bases outside gene matches: 5. Germline loops: CDR1 SEHNR, CDR2 FQNEAQ (reference sequence).

The genes are TRBV4-3 and TRBJ1-5; D possibly corresponds to TRBD1 (5 bases). Per the germline V gene, CDR1 is LGHNA and CDR2 is YSLEER. V lost 0 bases, J lost 4 bases, and 19 bases lay in between. This CDR3 comprises 18 residues. CDR3: CASSQDRQKNRPNQPQHF. DNA for the CDR3: TGCGCCAGCAGCCAAGATCGACAGAAGAATAGGCCAAATCAGCCCCAGCATTTT.

The V and J genes are TRBV12-3 or TRBV12-4 and TRBJ2-2; 8 bases fit TRBD2. The CDR3 length is 13 residues. J was trimmed by 8 bases and V by 4 bases; bases with no gene match: 3. The DNA of the CDR3 is TGTGCCAGCAGTTCATCTAGCGGGGGGGAGCTGTTTTTT. Translating it yields CASSSSSGGELFF.

A remark on this clone: The junction and the germline gene differ at one end; a read error may be behind it. This chain links TRBV6-1 with TRBJ1-1; 10 nucleotides line up with TRBD1. CDR3 size: 13 residues. Germline V gene sequence: CDR1 MNHNS, CDR2 SASEGT. CDR3: CASREDRGLEAFF. CDR3 coding DNA: TGTGCCAGCAGAGAAGACAGGGGGCTGGAAGCTTTCTTT.

V usage is TRBV4-1 and J usage is TRBJ1-5, with 8 nucleotides matching TRBD1. The CDR3 covers 14 residues. The ends lost 6 bases at V and 4 bases at J; junction bases unmatched: 5. CDR1 is MGHRA, CDR2 YSYEKL, per germline. CDR3 DNA sequence: TGCGCCAGCAGTCCGGACAGGGTTAATCAGCCCCAGCATTTT. This gives the protein CASSPDRVNQPQHF.

In its sample, this clone was seen a few times. The V gene is TRBV19, the J gene TRBJ1-2; unclear D gene. The germline V gene encodes CDR1 LNHDA and CDR2 SQIVND (reference sequence). V gave up 7 bases and J gave up 0 bases, with 15 bases separating them. This CDR3 contains 15 residues. The CDR3 DNA sequence: TGTGCCAGTAATGACGGAAGGGATTCTAACTATGGCTACACCTTC. This gives the protein CASNDGRDSNYGYTF.

V gene TRBV19 combines with J gene TRBJ2-7; a weak D match, TRBD1 (5 bases). CDR3 length: 15 amino acids. Trimming took 5 bases from V and 7 from J, leaving 21 bases between them. Looked up from germline, CDR1 is LNHDA and CDR2 is SQIVND (reference sequence). The chain's CDR3 is CASSGRRQLADEQYF. CDR3 DNA sequence: TGTGCCAGTAGTGGCCGGAGACAGTTGGCGGATGAGCAGTACTTC.

This sequence joins TRBV9 and TRBJ2-1; 7 bases align to TRBD2. CDR1 is SGDLS and CDR2 is YYNGEE in the germline V gene. The V and J ends lost 1 base and 0 bases, in that order; junction bases with no gene match: 7. There are 17 residues in the CDR3. The CDR3 bases are TGTGCCAGCAGCGTATACGTGGGGGGGAGCTCCTACAATGAGCAGTTCTTC. Protein: CASSVYVGGSSYNEQFF.

This clone has only a few counts. The rearrangement joins TRBV18 to TRBJ1-2; D not resolved. Trimming left V 3 bases short and J 1 base short, with 6 bases between. This CDR3 has 13 residues. The germline V gene has CDR1 KGHSH and CDR2 LQKENI. CDR3 sequence reads: CASSPSHNYGYTF. The CDR3 bases are TGTGCCAGCTCACCTAGTCATAACTATGGCTACACCTTC.